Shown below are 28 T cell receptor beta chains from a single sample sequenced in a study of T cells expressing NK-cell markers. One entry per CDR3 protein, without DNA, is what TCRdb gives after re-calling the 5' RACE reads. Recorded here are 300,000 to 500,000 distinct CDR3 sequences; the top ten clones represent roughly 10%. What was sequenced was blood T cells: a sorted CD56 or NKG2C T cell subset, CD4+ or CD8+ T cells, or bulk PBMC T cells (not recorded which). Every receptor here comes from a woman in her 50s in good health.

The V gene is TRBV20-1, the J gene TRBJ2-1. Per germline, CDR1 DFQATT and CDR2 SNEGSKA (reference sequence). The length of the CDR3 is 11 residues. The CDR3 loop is CSARLRDEQFF.

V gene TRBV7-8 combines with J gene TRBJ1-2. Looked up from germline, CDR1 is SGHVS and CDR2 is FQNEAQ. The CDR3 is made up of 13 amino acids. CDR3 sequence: CASSFVGAYGYTF. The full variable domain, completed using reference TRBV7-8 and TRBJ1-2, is GAGVSQSPRYKVAKRGQDVALRCDPISGHVSLFWYQQALGQGPEFLTYFQNEAQLDKSGLPSDRFFAERPEGSVSTLKIQRTQQEDSAVYLCASSFVGAYGYTFGSGTRLTVV.

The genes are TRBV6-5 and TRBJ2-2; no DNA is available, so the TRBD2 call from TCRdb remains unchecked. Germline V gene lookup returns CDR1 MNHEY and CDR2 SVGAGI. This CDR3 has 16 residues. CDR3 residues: CASSYSGQRVLGELFF.

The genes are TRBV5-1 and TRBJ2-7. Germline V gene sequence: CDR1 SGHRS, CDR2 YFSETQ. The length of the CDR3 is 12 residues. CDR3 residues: CASRRMGWEQYF.

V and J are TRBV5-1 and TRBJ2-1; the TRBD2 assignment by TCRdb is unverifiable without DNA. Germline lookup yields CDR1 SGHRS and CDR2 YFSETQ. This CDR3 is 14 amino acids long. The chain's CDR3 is CASSLEGEGTEQFF.

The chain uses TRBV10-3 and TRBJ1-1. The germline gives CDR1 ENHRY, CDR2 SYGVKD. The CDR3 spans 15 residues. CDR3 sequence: CAISESESVNTEAFF.

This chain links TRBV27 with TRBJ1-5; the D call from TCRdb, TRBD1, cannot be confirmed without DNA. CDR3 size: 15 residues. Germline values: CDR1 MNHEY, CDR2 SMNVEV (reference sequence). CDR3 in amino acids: CASSYQGFSNQPQHF.

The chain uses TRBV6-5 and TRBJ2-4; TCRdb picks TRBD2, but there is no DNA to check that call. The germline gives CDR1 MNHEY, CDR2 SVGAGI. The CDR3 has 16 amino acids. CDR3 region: CASSYGGLLDKNIQYF.

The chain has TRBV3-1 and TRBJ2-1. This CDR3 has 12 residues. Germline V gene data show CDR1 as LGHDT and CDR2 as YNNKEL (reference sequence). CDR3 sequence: CASSQEHRHQFF.

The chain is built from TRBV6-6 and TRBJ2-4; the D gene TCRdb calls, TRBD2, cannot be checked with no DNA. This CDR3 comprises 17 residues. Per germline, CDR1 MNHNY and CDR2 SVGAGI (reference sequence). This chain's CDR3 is CASSTRHPLTAKNIQYF.

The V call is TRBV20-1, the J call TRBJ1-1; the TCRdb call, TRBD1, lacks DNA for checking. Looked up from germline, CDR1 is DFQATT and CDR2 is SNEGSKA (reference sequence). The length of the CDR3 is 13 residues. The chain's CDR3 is CSARAGVVAEAFF.

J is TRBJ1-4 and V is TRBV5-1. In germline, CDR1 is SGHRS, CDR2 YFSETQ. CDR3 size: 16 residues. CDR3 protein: CASSLNSLPTNEKLFF. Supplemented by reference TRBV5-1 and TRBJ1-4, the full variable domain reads KAGVTQTPRYLIKTRGQQVTLSCSPISGHRSVSWYQQTPGQGLQFLFEYFSETQRNKGNFPGRFSGRQFSNSRSEMNVSTLELGDSALYLCASSLNSLPTNEKLFFGSGTQLSVL.

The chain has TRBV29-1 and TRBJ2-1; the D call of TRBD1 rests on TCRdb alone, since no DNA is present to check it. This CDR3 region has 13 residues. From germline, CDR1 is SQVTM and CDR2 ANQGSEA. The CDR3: CSVEDGTDNEQFF.

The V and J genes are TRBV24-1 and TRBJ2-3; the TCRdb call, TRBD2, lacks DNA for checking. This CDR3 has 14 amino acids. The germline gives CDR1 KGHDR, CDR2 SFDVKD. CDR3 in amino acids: CATESGRDTDTQYF.

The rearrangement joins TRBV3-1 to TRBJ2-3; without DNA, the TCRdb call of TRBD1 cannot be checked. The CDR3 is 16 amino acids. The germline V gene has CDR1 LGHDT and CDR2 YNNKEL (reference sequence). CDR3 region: CASSPRGRGSSHTQYF.

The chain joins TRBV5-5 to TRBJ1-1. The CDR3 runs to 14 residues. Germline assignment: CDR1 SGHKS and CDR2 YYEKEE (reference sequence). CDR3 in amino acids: CASELSLQNTEAFF.

CDR3 protein: CASSQSEGQGGQETQYF. This rearrangement joins TRBV23-1 to TRBJ2-5; the TRBD1 assignment by TCRdb is unverifiable without DNA. TRBV23-1 is placed among ORFs of uncertain function. The CDR3 totals 17 residues.

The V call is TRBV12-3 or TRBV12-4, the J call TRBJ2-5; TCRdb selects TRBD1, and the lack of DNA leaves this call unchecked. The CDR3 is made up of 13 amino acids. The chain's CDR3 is CASRLRPWETQYF.

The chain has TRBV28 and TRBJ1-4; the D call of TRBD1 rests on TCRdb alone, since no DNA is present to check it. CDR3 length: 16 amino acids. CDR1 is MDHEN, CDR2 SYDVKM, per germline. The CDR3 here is CASSSRGEATNEKLFF.

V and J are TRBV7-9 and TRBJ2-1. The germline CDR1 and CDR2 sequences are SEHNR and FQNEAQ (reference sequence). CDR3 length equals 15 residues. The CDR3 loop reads CASSPRGVVYNEQFF.

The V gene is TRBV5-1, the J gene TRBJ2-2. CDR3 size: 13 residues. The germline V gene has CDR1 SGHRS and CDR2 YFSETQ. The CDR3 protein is CASQMGNTGELFF.

CDR3 protein: CAISGVNTGELFF. This chain links TRBV10-3 with TRBJ2-2. The CDR3 loop spans 13 amino acids. Germline V gene lookup returns CDR1 ENHRY and CDR2 SYGVKD.

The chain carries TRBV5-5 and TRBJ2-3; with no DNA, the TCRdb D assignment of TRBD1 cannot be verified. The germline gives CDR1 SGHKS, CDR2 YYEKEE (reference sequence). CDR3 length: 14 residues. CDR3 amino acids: CASSPRDSTDTQYF.

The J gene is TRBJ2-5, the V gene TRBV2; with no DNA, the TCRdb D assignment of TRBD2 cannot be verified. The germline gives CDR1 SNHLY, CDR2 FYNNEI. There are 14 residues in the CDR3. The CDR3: CASSFFPGPEAQYF.

The CDR3 loop is CASSQGLRTAYLETQYF. The chain is built from TRBV4-1 and TRBJ2-5; with no DNA, the TCRdb D assignment of TRBD1 cannot be verified. The germline gives CDR1 MGHRA, CDR2 YSYEKL. The CDR3 contains 17 residues.

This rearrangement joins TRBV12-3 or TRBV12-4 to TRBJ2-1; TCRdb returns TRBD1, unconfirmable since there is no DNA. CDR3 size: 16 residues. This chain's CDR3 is CASTRTGTGKHNEQFF.

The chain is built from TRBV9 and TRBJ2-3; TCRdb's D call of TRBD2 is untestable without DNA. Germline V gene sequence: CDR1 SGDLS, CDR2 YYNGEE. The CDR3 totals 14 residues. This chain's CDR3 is CASSVFQSADTQYF.

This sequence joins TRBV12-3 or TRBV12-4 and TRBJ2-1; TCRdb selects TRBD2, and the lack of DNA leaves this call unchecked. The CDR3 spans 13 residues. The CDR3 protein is CASRGPSGSGKFF.